One sample yielded the 23 T cell receptor beta chains listed below, sequenced in a study of CDR3 diversity in severe acne. TCRdb passed the PCR reads through MiXCR, listing each CDR3 protein once. This table has about 90,000 distinct CDR3 sequences, 45% to 50% appearing once. Sequenced input: blood. The receptors here all came from a male donor in good health, serving as a control.

The chain combines TRBV7-2 with TRBJ1-2; D is perhaps TRBD1 (5 bases). Germline V gene data show CDR1 as SGHTA and CDR2 as FQGNSA. V was shortened by 5 bases and J by 5 bases, with 21 bases between the two germline ends. This CDR3 region has 16 residues. CDR3 protein: CASSPDSGGAGYGYTF. DNA of the CDR3: TGTGCCAGCAGCCCCGACTCAGGCGGGGCGGGGTATGGCTACACCTTC.

This chain connects TRBV27 to TRBJ2-7, with 11 bases aligning to TRBD2. CDR3 length: 16 residues. J gave up 1 base and V 3 bases, and 5 bases lay outside the gene matches. The germline gives CDR1 MNHEY, CDR2 SMNVEV (reference sequence). As DNA, the CDR3 is TGTGCCAGCAGTTTGGGGTCTAGCGGGAGGTCCTACGAGCAGTACTTC. It yields the protein CASSLGSSGRSYEQYF.

This clonotype was counted many times. J is TRBJ2-1 and V is TRBV9; 9 bases line up with TRBD1. This CDR3 spans 16 amino acids. V was pared by 3 bases and J by 3 bases, with 7 bases of the junction left unmatched. From germline, CDR1 is SGDLS and CDR2 YYNGEE. CDR3 DNA: TGTGCCAGCAGCGCACGACAGGGGGGAGTCTACAATGAGCAGTTCTTC. Amino acids: CASSARQGGVYNEQFF. Drawing the rest from reference TRBV9 and TRBJ2-1, the complete variable domain is DSGVTQTPKHLITATGQRVTLRCSPRSGDLSVYWYQQSLDQGLQFLIQYYNGEERAKGNILERFSAQQFPDLHSELNLSSLELGDSALYFCASSARQGGVYNEQFFGPGTRLTVL.

The chain carries TRBV5-1 and TRBJ2-7, with 7 bases that match TRBD2. The J segment lost 2 bases and the V segment lost 1 base, leaving 3 bases of the junction unmatched. There are 14 residues in the CDR3. The germline CDR1 and CDR2 sequences are SGHRS and YFSETQ. CDR3 coding DNA: TGCGCCAGCAGCTTGTCGGGGGGAGCCTACGAGCAGTACTTC. Encoded protein: CASSLSGGAYEQYF.

This clonotype showed up just a few times. This chain connects TRBV27 to TRBJ2-7; 10 positions match TRBD2. Germline CDR1 MNHEY, CDR2 SMNVEV (reference sequence). V shed 5 bases and J 10 bases; nucleotides not matched to a gene: 20. The CDR3 extends over 17 amino acids. The CDR3 protein is CASSEPILAGMTTRQYF. In nucleotides, the CDR3 is TGTGCCAGCAGTGAACCCATACTAGCGGGAATGACTACGAGACAGTACTTC.

Note on this clonotype: A much bigger clone sits one base away, suggesting this may be a read error. The chain is built from TRBV5-1 and TRBJ1-1, with D tentatively TRBD1 (5 bases). There are 13 residues in the CDR3. V shed 4 bases and J shed 4 bases, with 11 bases lying between them. The V gene's germline CDR1 is SGHRS and CDR2 YFSETQ. CDR3 amino acids: CASSRDGSTEAFF. The DNA for the CDR3 is TGCGCCAGCAGCCGGGACGGCAGCACTGAAGCTTTCTTT.

The count of this clonotype is one. The V gene is TRBV20-1, the J gene TRBJ2-1; 9 bases line up with TRBD2. V shed 1 base, J shed 4 bases, and the junction held 5 bases outside the gene matches. The CDR3 contains 15 residues. Per germline, CDR1 DFQATT and CDR2 SNEGSKA (reference sequence). CDR3 loop: CSARGGTSSYNEQFF. The CDR3 DNA is TGCAGTGCTAGAGGTGGGACTAGCTCATACAATGAGCAGTTCTTC.

This clonotype showed up many times. This chain's CDR3 is CAISESQGASEAFF. The DNA of the CDR3 is TGTGCCATCAGTGAGTCTCAGGGGGCATCGGAAGCTTTCTTT. The chain employs TRBV10-3 and TRBJ1-1, with 8 bases identical to TRBD1. The V gene end was trimmed by 0 bases and the J gene end by 8 bases; junction bases not matched to a gene: 5. Per germline, CDR1 ENHRY and CDR2 SYGVKD. The CDR3 covers 14 residues.

This clonotype was seen more than once but under ten times. The DNA of the CDR3 is TGTGCCAGCAGTTACGCTCCGGACAGGGCGGCGTTCTTC. This translates into CASSYAPDRAAFF. The J gene is TRBJ2-1, the V gene TRBV6-5, with 8 bases aligning to TRBD1. The germline gives CDR1 MNHEY, CDR2 SVGAGI. The CDR3 is 13 amino acids. The junction had 9 bases not matched to a gene; V was cut back by 2 bases and J by 15 bases.

The rearrangement links TRBV18 to TRBJ1-2, with D perhaps TRBD1 (5 bases). Germline-derived CDR1 and CDR2 are KGHSH and LQKENI. Trimming removed 0 bases at V and 4 bases at J, with 9 bases between. The CDR3 has 14 amino acids. In DNA, the CDR3 is TGTGCCAGCTCACCACCGTCCAGGGTCTATGGCTACACCTTC. Its translation: CASSPPSRVYGYTF.

The gene calls are TRBV12-3 or TRBV12-4 and TRBJ2-7, with 11 nucleotides matching TRBD2. This CDR3 spans 13 amino acids. V lost 7 bases to trimming and J lost 5 bases; unmatched junction nucleotides: 4. This chain's CDR3 is CASTLAGGDEQYF. CDR3 bases: TGTGCCAGCACCTTAGCGGGAGGGGACGAGCAGTACTTC.

This clonotype is a singleton in its sample. This chain connects TRBV7-9 to TRBJ1-2, with D hard to call. This CDR3 is 12 amino acids long. V gave up 5 bases and J gave up 6 bases, with 10 bases separating them. Germline V gives CDR1 SEHNR, CDR2 FQNEAQ (reference sequence). The CDR3 spells CASSAGPNGYTF. The CDR3 DNA reads TGTGCCAGCAGCGCCGGGCCCAATGGCTACACCTTC. Variable domain in full (rest from reference TRBV7-9 and TRBJ1-2): DTGVSQNPRHKITKRGQNVTFRCDPISEHNRLYWYRQTLGQGPEFLTYFQNEAQLEKSRLLSDRFSAERPKGSFSTLEIQRTEQGDSAMYLCASSAGPNGYTFGSGTRLTVV.

This clonotype came up many times. The chain joins TRBV10-2 to TRBJ1-2; D call uncertain. CDR1 is WSHSY and CDR2 is SAAADI in the germline V gene. V was shortened by 0 bases and J by 1 base, with 12 bases between the two germline ends. CDR3 size: 16 residues. The CDR3 bases are TGCGCCAGCAGTGAGTCGATTTCTTACAGTAACTATGGCTACACCTTC. Its translation: CASSESISYSNYGYTF.

This clonotype was counted between two and nine times. The V gene is TRBV18, the J gene TRBJ2-5; D unclear. Trimming cost V 2 bases and J 3 bases, with 7 bases left between them. CDR3 size: 13 residues. Germline V gene sequence: CDR1 KGHSH, CDR2 LQKENI. CDR3 loop: CASSPAVKETQYF. Here the CDR3 DNA reads TGTGCCAGCTCACCAGCTGTTAAAGAGACCCAGTACTTC.

Concerning this clonotype itself: It may be a read error: a sequence one base away is much more abundant. The J gene is TRBJ1-2, the V gene TRBV2; D gene ambiguous. The germline V gene has CDR1 SNHLY and CDR2 FYNNEI. This CDR3 region has 13 residues. CDR3 residues: CAGSLRALLGYTF. Here the CDR3 DNA reads TGTGCCGGCAGTTTACGGGCCCTACTAGGCTACACCTTC.

V is TRBV7-9 and J is TRBJ2-7, with D possibly matching TRBD1 (5 bases). The CDR3 spans 14 residues. V was trimmed by 5 bases and J by 2 bases, leaving 13 bases between them. The germline CDR1 and CDR2 sequences are SEHNR and FQNEAQ (reference sequence). The CDR3 here is CASSGRVGPYEQYF. The DNA for the CDR3 is TGTGCCAGCAGCGGCAGGGTGGGTCCCTACGAGCAGTACTTC.

About this clonotype itself: At one of its ends the junction is not consistent with the germline gene, which may arise from a read error. This chain uses TRBV7-9 with TRBJ2-7, with D possibly being TRBD1 or TRBD2 (5 bases each). The CDR3 is made up of 10 amino acids. CDR1 SEHNR and CDR2 FQNEAQ come from the germline V gene (reference sequence). The CDR3 DNA reads as TGTGCCAGCAGCTTTGAGAGGGGCAACTTC. Encoded protein: CASSFERGNF.

This chain joins TRBV9 and TRBJ1-1; TRBD1 is a possible D gene (6 bases). Germline CDR1 is SGDLS and CDR2 is YYNGEE. The germline V and J ends were trimmed by 4 bases and 5 bases, with 18 bases remaining between them. The CDR3 is 15 residues long. As DNA, the CDR3 is TGTGCCAGCAGCACCACACAGGGAATGGAAACTGAAGCTTTCTTT. Its translation is CASSTTQGMETEAFF. The full variable domain, rest sourced from reference TRBV9 and TRBJ1-1, is DSGVTQTPKHLITATGQRVTLRCSPRSGDLSVYWYQQSLDQGLQFLIQYYNGEERAKGNILERFSAQQFPDLHSELNLSSLELGDSALYFCASSTTQGMETEAFFGQGTRLTVV.

The J gene is TRBJ1-2, the V gene TRBV30; D call uncertain. The CDR3 consists of 14 residues. Looked up from germline, CDR1 is GTSNPN and CDR2 is SVGIG (reference sequence). V lost 4 bases and J 3 bases, leaving 15 bases between the germline ends. As DNA, the CDR3 is TGTGCCTGGACCCACCGCATGGTGGACTATGGCTACACCTTC. Protein: CAWTHRMVDYGYTF. The whole variable domain, filled in from reference TRBV30 and TRBJ1-2, reads SQTIHQWPATLVQPVGSPLSLECTVEGTSNPNLYWYRQAAGRGLQLLFYSVGIGQISSEVPQNLSASRPQDRQFILSSKKLLLSDSGFYLCAWTHRMVDYGYTFGSGTRLTVV.

V usage is TRBV20-1 and J usage is TRBJ2-7, with 10 bases lining up with TRBD2. The CDR3 is 13 residues long. CDR1 is DFQATT and CDR2 is SNEGSKA in the germline V gene (reference sequence). The J segment lost 4 bases and the V segment lost 6 bases, leaving 6 bases of the junction unmatched. The DNA of the CDR3 is TGCAGTGCGGGGAGGACTAGCGGATACGAGCAGTACTTC. Translating gives CSAGRTSGYEQYF.

This chain uses TRBV6-5 with TRBJ2-7; TRBD2 matches 9 bases. The CDR3 spans 16 residues. V gave up 5 bases and J gave up 0 bases; unmatched junction bases: 8. CDR1 is MNHEY and CDR2 is SVGAGI in the germline V gene. The CDR3 reads CASSEFVSGSSYEQYF. The CDR3 DNA reads TGTGCCAGCAGTGAATTCGTTAGCGGGAGCTCCTACGAGCAGTACTTC.

The chain recombines TRBV5-1 with TRBJ2-3, with unresolved D. The CDR3 covers 16 residues. Germline assignment: CDR1 SGHRS and CDR2 YFSETQ. Trimming removed 4 bases at V and 0 bases at J, with 15 bases between. CDR3 in DNA: TGCGCCAGCAGCATTCTGCCGGCCTCTAGCACAGATACGCAGTATTTT. Translation: CASSILPASSTDTQYF.

The rearrangement uses TRBV20-1 and TRBJ2-5; 11 nucleotides match TRBD1. The V segment lost 6 bases and the J segment 2 bases; nucleotides outside the gene matches: 2. This CDR3 is built from 13 residues. Germline V gene lookup returns CDR1 DFQATT and CDR2 SNEGSKA (reference sequence). Written as DNA, the CDR3 is TGCAGTGCCAGGGACAGGGGGCAAGAGACCCAGTACTTC. It codes for CSARDRGQETQYF.